This TCR beta chain emerged from a study of blood T cell repertoires in COVID-19. Only in-frame clones appear in the TCRdb table, and some are missing; sequencing was by immunoSEQ multiplex PCR. The sample holds about 230,000 clones, around 86% seen once. With V trimmed by 7 bases and J by 1 base, 8 bases remained unmatched. The germline V gene has CDR1 MNHEY and CDR2 SVGAGI. The CDR3 sequence is 15 residues long. Source material: peripheral blood. This chain links TRBV6-5 with TRBJ1-2; 8 bases are a match to TRBD1. This TCR was recovered from a man aged 45-60 years with COVID-19, enrolled during active disease. The CDR3 DNA is TGTGCCAGCAAGTCCCGACAGGGGCATAACTATGGCTACACCTTC. This translates into CASKSRQGHNYGYTF.